The present entry profiles one T cell receptor (beta chain) with its context. The antigen it binds to is not known. No much larger clonotype is one base removed from it; base qualities were not supplied. According to the germline V gene (reference sequence), CDR1 reads GTSNPN and CDR2 reads SVGIG. Including cysteine and phenylalanine, the CDR3 has 14 amino acids. The CDR3 DNA has 42 bases and is translated from base 1. V and J are truncated by 3 bases and 2 bases respectively, leaving an intervening sequence of 11 bases. The immunoSEQ Assay, a bias-controlled multiplex PCR, was used to amplify TCRbeta CDR3 regions from genomic DNA. Processing in the source paper ran as follows. Nucleated cell counts per sample were estimated from amplification of reference gene primers within the assay. To quantify the absolute abundance of each unique TCRbeta CDR3 rearrangement, sequence reads were collapsed and filtered. For each sample, productive Simpson clonality was calculated as the square root of Simpson's diversity index across productive rearrangements. TCRdb holds this immuneACCESS table with in-frame rearrangements only. Some clones are missing; in checked studies, unresolved V genes explain under half, and the rest has no known cause. V, J and clone size were drawn from that table, and D and trimming were deduced from the DNA. Across this sample there are 150,000 to 200,000 clones, with about four fifths seen only once. About 3.7% of the sample is in the top ten clones.

These data originate in a study of blood T cell repertoires in COVID-19 (TCRdb year 2020). Describing the broader study: Samples from collaborators originated in the United States, Italy and Spain and spanned both the acute and convalescent phases of COVID-19. The prospective study material was composed of cDNA or gDNA derived from T cells, B-cell-depleted T cells, or PBMCs. Deeply sampled blood TCRbeta repertoires from subjects exposed to, actively infected with, or recovered from COVID-19 were included in the dataset. The repertoires were released in a freely available public database meant as a resource for research on the immune response to SARS-CoV-2. Samples came from the ongoing ImmuneRACE study (first 160 participants) plus 1,254 subjects from 6 global collaborators. Nearly every sample came with metadata listing a de-identified subject ID, COVID-19 status, age in years and sex. HLA class I and class II types, where available, came from metadata supplied by the sample provider rather than from assay-based typing. The paper as a whole reports these results and caveats: The amount of clinical and demographic metadata varied by source and participant and was provided uncurated.

Participants in the prospective study were enrolled through a virtual design, were aged roughly 18 to 90 years, and lived in about two dozen United States geographic areas. To assign participants to cohorts, the prospective study relied on clinical history that participants themselves reported in a screening survey and a study questionnaire. ImmuneRACE Cohort 3 recovered participants were defined by two consecutive negative NP/OP PCR tests, healthcare professional clearance, or symptom resolution. Mobile phlebotomists in the prospective study collected whole blood, serum and a nasopharyngeal or oropharyngeal swab from every participant. Participants in the prospective study had the option to provide additional blood draws and questionnaires over an approximately 2-month period. Prospective study blood samples were shipped either frozen or at room temperature before DNA extraction.

The origin of this receptor is a woman aged 55-70 years who had recovered from COVID-19. The material sequenced was PBMCs or T cells enriched from blood (not recorded which). The chain couples TRBV30 to TRBJ1-3; TRBD1 is perhaps the D gene, given 5 matching bases. The DNA reads TGTGCCTGGAGCGCCGGGACTGCTGGAAACACCATATATTTT. It translates as CAWSAGTAGNTIYF.